A selection of T cell receptor beta chains follows, all from one sample in a study of human T cells and chemical hapten exposure. TCRdb reanalysed the RACE reads using MiXCR and keeps one entry per CDR3 protein. The sample has more than 150,000 distinct CDR3 sequences, approximately 15% seen once. The sample in question was whole blood, obtained in connection with sensitization to the hapten diphenylcyclopropenone (DPC). The receptors shown here come from a woman aged 30 to 39 with alopecia areata. Some clones in this sample may be carry-over from other donors' samples. Each CDR3 is given with its conserved first and last residue. D genes are given only for firm matches. Size values are once, few and many counts, or a class for expanded clones, and some rows have none.

TRBV5-4	TRBJ1-1	many	-	CASSSDSNTEAFF	TGTGCCAGCAGTTCTGATAGTAACACTGAAGCTTTCTTT
TRBV28	TRBJ1-5	few	-	CASRGDIQPQHF	TGTGCCAGCAGGGGGGACATTCAGCCCCAGCATTTT
TRBV20-1	TRBJ1-2	few	-	CSARGGGDYGYTF	TGCAGTGCTAGAGGCGGGGGCGACTATGGCTACACCTTC
TRBV25-1	TRBJ2-7	many	TRBD1	CASSEQGDYEQYF	TGTGCCAGCAGTGAGCAGGGGGACTACGAGCAGTACTTC
TRBV24-1	TRBJ1-1	many	-	CATSSGMNTEAFF	TGTGCCACCAGTAGCGGGATGAACACTGAAGCTTTCTTT
TRBV28	TRBJ2-3	-	TRBD2	CASSPLGGGTDTQYF	TGTGCCAGCTCCCCGCTGGGGGGGGGCACAGATACGCAGTATTTT
TRBV21-1	TRBJ1-5	-	-	CASSKGIGGEQAQHF	TGTGCCAGCAGCAAAGGTATAGGCGGGGAACAGGCCCAGCATTTT
TRBV29-1	TRBJ2-7	-	-	CSVAPGQDYEQYF	TGCAGCGTTGCTCCGGGACAAGACTACGAGCAGTACTTC
TRBV3-1	TRBJ2-1	once	TRBD2	CASSLSGRNDNEQFF	TGTGCCAGCAGCCTAAGCGGGAGGAACGACAATGAGCAGTTCTTC
TRBV6-5	TRBJ1-1	-	TRBD1	CASSPRTGGREAFF	TGTGCCAGCAGTCCGCGGACAGGGGGACGGGAAGCTTTCTTT
TRBV6-5	TRBJ1-6	many	TRBD1	CASSYTGQGGEGTPLHF	TGTGCCAGCAGTTATACCGGACAGGGCGGGGAGGGGACACCCCTCCACTTT
TRBV3-1	TRBJ1-6	few	-	CASSPSGGNSPLHF	TGTGCCAGCAGCCCAAGTGGGGGGAATTCACCCCTCCACTTT
TRBV11-2	TRBJ1-2	few	-	CASSLNGQIYGYTF	TGTGCCAGCAGCTTAAACGGACAGATCTATGGCTACACCTTC
TRBV28	TRBJ1-1	-	-	CASSDRIPRGEAFF	TGTGCCAGCAGCGATCGGATCCCTAGGGGTGAAGCTTTCTTT
TRBV2	TRBJ1-4	few	-	CASRSRPSTFATNEKLFF	TGTGCCAGCAGATCCCGCCCTTCGACCTTTGCAACTAATGAAAAACTGTTTTTT
TRBV9	TRBJ1-6	-	-	CASSPPGDGSPLHF	TGTGCCAGCAGCCCCCCAGGGGATGGATCACCCCTCCACTTT
TRBV12-3/TRBV12-4	TRBJ2-2	many	TRBD1	CASSSGTGNTGELFF	TGTGCCAGCAGCTCCGGGACAGGCAACACCGGGGAGCTGTTTTTT